The present TCR beta chain was sequenced within a study of monozygotic twins with inflammatory bowel disease. Whole-blood RNA isolation (total RNA) proceeded without T cell sorting. With eight separate reactions per sample, the authors made cDNA. UMIs that included a 6-nucleotide sample barcode were added by template switching, which took place during cDNA synthesis. TCRdb reprocessed the 5' RACE reads and keeps a single row for each CDR3 protein, giving no DNA. This listing includes about 380,000 distinct CDR3 sequences. As to this clonotype: The antigen is not known.

This CDR3 has 13 amino acids. In germline, CDR1 is KGHSH, CDR2 LQKENI. General study points: Individual T cell subtypes were not distinguishable.

Sample: blood. This chain connects TRBV18 to TRBJ1-2. The TCR originated in a human donor with ulcerative colitis or Crohn's disease, or a healthy co-twin of an affected twin (not recorded which). CDR3 region: CASSPYEENGYTF.